This TCR beta chain derives from a study of T cell changes during pregnancy in multiple sclerosis. The CDR3 extends over 17 amino acids. Trimming cost V 5 bases and J 3 bases, with 20 bases left between them. The germline CDR1 and CDR2 sequences are PRHDT and FYEKMQ (reference sequence). Assay used: immunoSEQ multiplex PCR; TCRdb lists only in-frame clones, some missing. Altogether 100,000 or so clones are present, 90% to 95% being singletons, with the ten largest covering more than 1.5%. Sequenced here: peripheral blood, sampled after pregnancy. The chain links TRBV13 to TRBJ2-4; maybe TRBD2 (6 bases). The sequence was obtained from a female donor in good health, enrolled as a control in a pregnancy study. The CDR3 nucleotides are TGTGCCAGCAGCCAAAACGTCGGGATAGCGGACAAAAACATTCAGTACTTC. This translates into CASSQNVGIADKNIQYF.